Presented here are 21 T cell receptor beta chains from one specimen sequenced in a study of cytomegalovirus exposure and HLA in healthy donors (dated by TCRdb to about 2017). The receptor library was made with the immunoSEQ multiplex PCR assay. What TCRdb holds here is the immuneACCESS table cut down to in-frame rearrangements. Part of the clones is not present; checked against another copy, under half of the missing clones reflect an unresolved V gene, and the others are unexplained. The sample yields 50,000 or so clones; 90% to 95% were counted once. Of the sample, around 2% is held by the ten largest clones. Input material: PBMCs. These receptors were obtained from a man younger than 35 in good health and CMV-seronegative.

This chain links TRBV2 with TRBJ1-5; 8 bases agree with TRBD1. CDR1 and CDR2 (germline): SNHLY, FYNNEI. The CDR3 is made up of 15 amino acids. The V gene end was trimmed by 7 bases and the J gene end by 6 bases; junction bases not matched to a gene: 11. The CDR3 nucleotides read TGTGCCAGCAAATTCTCCGGACAGGGAAGTCAGCCCCAGCATTTT. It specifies CASKFSGQGSQPQHF.

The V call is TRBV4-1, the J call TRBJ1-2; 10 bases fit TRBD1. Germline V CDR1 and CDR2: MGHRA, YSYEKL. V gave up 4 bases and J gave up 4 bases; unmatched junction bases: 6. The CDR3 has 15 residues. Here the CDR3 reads CASSPHDRGPYGYTF. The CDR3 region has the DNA TGCGCCAGCAGCCCTCACGACAGGGGGCCCTATGGCTACACCTTC.

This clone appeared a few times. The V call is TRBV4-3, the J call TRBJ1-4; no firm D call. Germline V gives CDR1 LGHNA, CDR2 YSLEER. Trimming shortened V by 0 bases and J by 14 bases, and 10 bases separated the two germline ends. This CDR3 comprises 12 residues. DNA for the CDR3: TGCGCCAGCAGCCAAGATAGATTACAGCTGTTTTTT. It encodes CASSQDRLQLFF.

Here the CDR3 DNA reads TGCGCCAGCAGCCAACAAGATGGGGAGGCAGATACGCAGTATTTT. Amino acid sequence: CASSQQDGEADTQYF. The chain has TRBV4-3 and TRBJ2-3, with D perhaps TRBD2 (6 bases). This CDR3 has 15 amino acids. Between the trimmed V and J ends, which lost 2 bases and 4 bases, there was a span of 13 bases. From germline, CDR1 is LGHNA and CDR2 YSLEER.

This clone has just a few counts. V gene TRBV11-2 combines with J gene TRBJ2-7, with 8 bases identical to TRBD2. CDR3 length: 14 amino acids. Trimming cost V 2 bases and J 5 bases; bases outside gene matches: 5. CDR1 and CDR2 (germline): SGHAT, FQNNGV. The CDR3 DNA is TGTGCCAGCAGCTTATTACGGGGGGGACACGAGCAGTACTTC. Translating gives CASSLLRGGHEQYF.

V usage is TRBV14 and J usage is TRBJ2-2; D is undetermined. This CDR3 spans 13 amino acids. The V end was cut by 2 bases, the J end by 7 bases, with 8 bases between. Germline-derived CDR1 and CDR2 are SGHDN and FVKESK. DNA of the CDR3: TGTGCCAGCAGCCAACAGTTTAACGGGGAGCTGTTTTTT. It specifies CASSQQFNGELFF.

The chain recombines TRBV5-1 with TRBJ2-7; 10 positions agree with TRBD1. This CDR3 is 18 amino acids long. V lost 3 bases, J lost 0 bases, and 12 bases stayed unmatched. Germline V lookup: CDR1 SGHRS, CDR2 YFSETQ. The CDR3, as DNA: TGCGCCAGCAGCTACCTCCCAGCGGGACAGGGGAACTCCTACGAGCAGTACTTC. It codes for CASSYLPAGQGNSYEQYF.

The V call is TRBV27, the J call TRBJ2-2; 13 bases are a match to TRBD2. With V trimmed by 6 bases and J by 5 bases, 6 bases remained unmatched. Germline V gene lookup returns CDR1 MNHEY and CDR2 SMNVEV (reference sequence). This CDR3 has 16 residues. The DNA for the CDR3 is TGTGCCAGCAGCATCGGACTAGCGGGAGAGACCGGGGAGCTGTTTTTT. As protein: CASSIGLAGETGELFF.

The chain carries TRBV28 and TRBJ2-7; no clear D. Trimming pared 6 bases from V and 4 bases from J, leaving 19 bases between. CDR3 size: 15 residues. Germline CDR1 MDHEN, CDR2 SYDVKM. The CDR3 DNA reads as TGTGCCAGCAGCCCCGGCGGCCGCCTACTTTACGAGCAGTACTTC. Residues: CASSPGGRLLYEQYF. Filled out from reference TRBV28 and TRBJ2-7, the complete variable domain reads DVKVTQSSRYLVKRTGEKVFLECVQDMDHENMFWYRQDPGLGLRLIYFSYDVKMKEKGDIPEGYSVSREKKERFSLILESASTNQTSMYLCASSPGGRLLYEQYFGPGTRLTVT.

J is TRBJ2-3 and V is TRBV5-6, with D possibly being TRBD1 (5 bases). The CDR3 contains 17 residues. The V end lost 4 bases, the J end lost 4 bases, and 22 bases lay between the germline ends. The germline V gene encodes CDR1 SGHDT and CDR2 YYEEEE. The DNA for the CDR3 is TGTGCCAGCAGCCTCTACAGCAAACCGACAGTCCCAGATACGCAGTATTTT. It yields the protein CASSLYSKPTVPDTQYF.

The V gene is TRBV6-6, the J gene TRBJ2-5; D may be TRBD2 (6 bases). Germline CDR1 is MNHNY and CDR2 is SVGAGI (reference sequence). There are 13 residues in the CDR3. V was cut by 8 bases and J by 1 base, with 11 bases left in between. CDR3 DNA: TGTGCCAGCTCAATGGGGGGCCAAGAGACCCAGTACTTC. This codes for CASSMGGQETQYF.

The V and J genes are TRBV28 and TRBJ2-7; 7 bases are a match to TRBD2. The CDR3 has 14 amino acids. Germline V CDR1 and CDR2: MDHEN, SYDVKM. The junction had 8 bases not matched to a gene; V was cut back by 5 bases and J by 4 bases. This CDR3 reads CASSLSGREYEQYF. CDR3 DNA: TGTGCCAGCAGTCTTAGCGGGCGAGAGTACGAGCAGTACTTC.

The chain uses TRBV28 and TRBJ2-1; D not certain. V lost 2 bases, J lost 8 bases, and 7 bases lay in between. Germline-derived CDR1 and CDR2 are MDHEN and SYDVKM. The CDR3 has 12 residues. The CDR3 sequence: CASSLPGYEQFF. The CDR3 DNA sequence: TGTGCCAGCAGTTTACCAGGCTATGAGCAGTTCTTC. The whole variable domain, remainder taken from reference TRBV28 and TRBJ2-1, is DVKVTQSSRYLVKRTGEKVFLECVQDMDHENMFWYRQDPGLGLRLIYFSYDVKMKEKGDIPEGYSVSREKKERFSLILESASTNQTSMYLCASSLPGYEQFFGPGTRLTVL.

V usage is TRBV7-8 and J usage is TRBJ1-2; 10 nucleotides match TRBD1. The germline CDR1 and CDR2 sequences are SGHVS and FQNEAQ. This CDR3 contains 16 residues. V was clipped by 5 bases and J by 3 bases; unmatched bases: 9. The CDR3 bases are TGTGCCAGCAGCCCACACGTGACAGGGGGCGACTATGGCTACACCTTC. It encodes CASSPHVTGGDYGYTF.

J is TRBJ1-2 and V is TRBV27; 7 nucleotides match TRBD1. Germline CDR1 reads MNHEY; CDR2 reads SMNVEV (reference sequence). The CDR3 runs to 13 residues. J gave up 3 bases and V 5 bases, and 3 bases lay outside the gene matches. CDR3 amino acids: CASSHDRDYGYTF. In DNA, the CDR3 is TGTGCCAGCAGTCACGACAGGGACTATGGCTACACCTTC.

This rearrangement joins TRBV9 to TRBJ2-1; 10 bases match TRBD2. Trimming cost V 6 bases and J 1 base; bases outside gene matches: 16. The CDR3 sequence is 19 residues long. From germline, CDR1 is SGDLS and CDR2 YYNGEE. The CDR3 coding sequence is TGTGCCAGCACCCTTAGGCCTAGCGGGAGATCTAGGTCCTACAATGAGCAGTTCTTC. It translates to CASTLRPSGRSRSYNEQFF.

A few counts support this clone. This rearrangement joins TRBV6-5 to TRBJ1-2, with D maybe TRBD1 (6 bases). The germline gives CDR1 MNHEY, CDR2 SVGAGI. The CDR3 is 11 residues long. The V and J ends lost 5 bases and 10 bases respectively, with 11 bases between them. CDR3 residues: CASSQAGVYTF. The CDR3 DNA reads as TGTGCCAGCAGTCAAGCAGGGGTCTACACCTTC.

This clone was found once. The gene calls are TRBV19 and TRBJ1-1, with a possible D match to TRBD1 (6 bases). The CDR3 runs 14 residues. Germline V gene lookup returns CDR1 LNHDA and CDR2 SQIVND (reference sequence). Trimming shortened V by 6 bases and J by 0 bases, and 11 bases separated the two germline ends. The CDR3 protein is CASRRGTLNTEAFF. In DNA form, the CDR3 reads TGTGCCAGTAGAAGAGGGACATTGAACACTGAAGCTTTCTTT.

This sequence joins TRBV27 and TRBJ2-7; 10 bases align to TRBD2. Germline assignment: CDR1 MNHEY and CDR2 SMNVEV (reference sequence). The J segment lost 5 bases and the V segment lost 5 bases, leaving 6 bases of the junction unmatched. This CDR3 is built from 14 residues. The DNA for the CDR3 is TGTGCCAGCAGTAGCGGGAGGGCCCATAACGAGCAGTACTTC. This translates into CASSSGRAHNEQYF.

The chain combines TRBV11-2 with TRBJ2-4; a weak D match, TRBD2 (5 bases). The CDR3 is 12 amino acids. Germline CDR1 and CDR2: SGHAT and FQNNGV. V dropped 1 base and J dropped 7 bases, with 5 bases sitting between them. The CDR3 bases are TGTGCCAGCAGCTTAGGAGGGAACATTCAGTACTTC. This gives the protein CASSLGGNIQYF. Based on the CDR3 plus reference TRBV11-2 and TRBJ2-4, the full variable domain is EAGVAQSPRYKIIEKRQSVAFWCNPISGHATLYWYQQILGQGPKLLIQFQNNGVVDDSQLPKDRFSAERLKGVDSTLKIQPAKLEDSAVYLCASSLGGNIQYFGAGTRLSVL.

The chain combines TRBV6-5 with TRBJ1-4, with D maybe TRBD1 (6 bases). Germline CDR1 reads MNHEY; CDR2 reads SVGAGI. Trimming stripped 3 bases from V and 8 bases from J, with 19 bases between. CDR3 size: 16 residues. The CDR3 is CASSYTYQGLGEKLFF. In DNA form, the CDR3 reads TGTGCCAGCAGTTATACATATCAGGGGTTGGGCGAAAAACTGTTTTTT.